This TCR beta chain emerged from a study of regulatory T cells in long-lasting Graves disease. Overall study results and limits: Persistent patients shared more public clonotypes (under 3,000) than newly diagnosed patients (approximately 1,000).

Turning to this clonotype: Its antigen is as yet unknown.

iRepertoire HTBI primers and Arm-PCR of CDR3 regions built TCR beta libraries. TCRdb independently ran MiXCR on the multiplex PCR reads; one entry per CDR3 protein. The table lists 410,000 or so distinct CDR3 sequences, 15% of them singletons, with around 15% in the top ten. Time point here: newly diagnosed GD, antithyroid drugs for less than 3 months. TCR sequences were obtained from RNA taken from PBMCs. V shed 0 bases and J shed 13 bases, with 34 bases lying between them. The CDR3 spans 20 residues. CDR1 is LGHDT and CDR2 is YNNKEL in the germline V gene (reference sequence). These data also featured in a second study, about T cells in Graves' hyperthyroidism and ophthalmopathy. From that paper: Patients showing uncontrolled infection, other autoimmune disease, pregnancy or lactation were ineligible. HTBI primers were used for first-round RT-PCR of the TCR CDR3.

This TCR derives from a woman under 40 with Graves disease. The chain couples TRBV3-1 to TRBJ2-1; possible D gene TRBD2, 6 bases. Source: peripheral blood mononuclear cells (PBMCs), taken at new diagnosis, from a patient treated with antithyroid drugs. CDR3 nucleotides: TGTGCCAGCAGCCAAGAGCTGGAGGCGATAGCGGTCCGTCGAAAAGAGACCCAGTTCTTC. Translating it yields CASSQELEAIAVRRKETQFF.